The present TCR beta chain was sequenced within a study of post-analysis software for immune sequencing data. cDNA libraries for TCR beta contained unique molecular identifiers. A population of about 0.95 to 11 million T cells gave rise to about half a million cDNA molecules. TCRdb processed the PCR reads anew with MiXCR; each CDR3 protein has one entry. The repertoire holds hundreds of thousands of distinct CDR3 sequences, approximately 59% seen once, with about 10% in the top ten. In regard to this clonotype: Its matching antigen is unknown.

Germline loops: CDR1 MNHNY, CDR2 SVGAGI (reference sequence). The CDR3 sequence is 12 residues long. V was cut by 6 bases and J by 7 bases, with 13 bases left in between. Findings and caveats of the study: Several TRBV segments occurring more often in patients than controls included TRBV5-6, TRBV5-1 and TRBV20-1.

The chain couples TRBV6-6 to TRBJ2-7, with a weak D call TRBD1 (5 bases). This clonotype was sampled from a girl aged 2-15 years with multiple sclerosis. Sequences were obtained from blood. The CDR3 DNA reads as TGTGCCAGCAGCCAACCTAACAGGGAGCAGTACTTC. This gives the protein CASSQPNREQYF.